This T cell receptor (beta chain) was recovered during a study of T cell repertoires in cytomegalovirus infection (dated by TCRdb to between 2017 and 2020). Background for the entire study: Alongside well-studied HLA-B-restricted epitopes, the peptide stimulations were aimed at recently identified HLA-C-restricted CMV epitopes, whose presentation resists viral immunomodulation. The HLA type of each donor mattered for the analysis, because public TCR beta signatures pointed to carriage of CMV infection along with the matching HLA type.

Sequencing relied on an Illumina HiSeq 1500. The public reads were reprocessed in TCRdb via fastp at Q25 and MiXCR, keeping in-frame beta chains. Each CDR3 protein appears once, grouped with its most common genes and DNA. The sample records about 310,000 distinct CDR3 sequences, approximately 25% of which are singletons. The ten largest clonotypes hold 10% to 15% of the sample. Interpreted using the paper, the treatment or condition label stands for: in vitro stimulation with specific CMV peptide epitopes to enrich CMV-specific T cells. This clonotype was recorded a few times. The antigen it binds to is not known. No much larger clone is present one base from it, and per-base qualities are unavailable. The CDR3 sequence holds 13 residues, the cysteine and phenylalanine included. The read is trimmed to its CDR3 DNA, 39 bases read in frame from base 1. V gives up 1 base and J gives up 3 bases, and the segment between their germline ends measures 6 bases. CDR1 and CDR2, looked up from the germline V gene, are SGHTA and FQGNSA.

Broader findings and caveats from the paper: Cumulative frequency of public TCR beta family members discriminated carriers of CMV infection plus the relevant HLA type in this cohort and an independent approximately 350-donor cohort. The ex vivo response was dominated by HLA-C-restricted CMV-specific TCR beta clonotypes, and the single most frequent clonotype in two of eight donors was supplied by these HLA-C-restricted clonotypes.

The V gene is TRBV7-2 and the J gene is TRBJ1-2; confidence is insufficient to name the D gene. The clonotype comes from a human donor in good health (CMV status not recorded). Some clones in this sample may be carry-over from other donors' samples. This sample comprised cultured PBMCs, obtained from culture after CMV antigen stimulation. CDR3 protein: CASSLGDYYGYTF. Here is the DNA: TGTGCCAGCAGCTTAGGGGATTACTATGGCTACACCTTC.